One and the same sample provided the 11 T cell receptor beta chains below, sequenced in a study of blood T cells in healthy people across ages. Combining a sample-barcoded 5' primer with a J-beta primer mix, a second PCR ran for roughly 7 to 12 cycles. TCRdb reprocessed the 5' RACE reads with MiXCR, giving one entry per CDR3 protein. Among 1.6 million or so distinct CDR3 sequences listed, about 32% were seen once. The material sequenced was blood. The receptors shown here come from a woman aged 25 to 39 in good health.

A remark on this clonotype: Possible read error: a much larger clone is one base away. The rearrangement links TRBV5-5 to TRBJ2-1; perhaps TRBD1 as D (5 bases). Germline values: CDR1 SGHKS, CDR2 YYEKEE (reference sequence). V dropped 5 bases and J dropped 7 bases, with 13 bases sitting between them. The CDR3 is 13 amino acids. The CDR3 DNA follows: TGTGCCAGCAGTCTACAGGATTCGAATGAGCAGTTCTTC. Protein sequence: CASSLQDSNEQFF.

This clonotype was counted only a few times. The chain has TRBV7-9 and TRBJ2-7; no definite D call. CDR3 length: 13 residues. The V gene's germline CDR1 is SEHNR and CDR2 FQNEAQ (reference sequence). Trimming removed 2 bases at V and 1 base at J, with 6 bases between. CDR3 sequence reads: CASSLWQSYEQYF. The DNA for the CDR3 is TGTGCCAGCAGCTTATGGCAGTCCTACGAGCAGTACTTC.

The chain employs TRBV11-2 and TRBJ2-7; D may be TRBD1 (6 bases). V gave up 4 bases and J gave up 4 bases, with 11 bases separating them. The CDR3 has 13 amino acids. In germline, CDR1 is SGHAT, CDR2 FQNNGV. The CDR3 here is CASSSGVGYEQYF. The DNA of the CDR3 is TGTGCCAGCAGCTCAGGGGTAGGATACGAGCAGTACTTC. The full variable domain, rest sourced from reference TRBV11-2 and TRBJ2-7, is EAGVAQSPRYKIIEKRQSVAFWCNPISGHATLYWYQQILGQGPKLLIQFQNNGVVDDSQLPKDRFSAERLKGVDSTLKIQPAKLEDSAVYLCASSSGVGYEQYFGPGTRLTVT.

The CDR3 DNA reads TGTGCCATCAGTGAGTCGAAGGGACTCGACTATGGCTACACCTTC. Amino acid sequence: CAISESKGLDYGYTF. The chain is built from TRBV10-3 and TRBJ1-2, with D tentatively TRBD1 (5 bases). V was cut by 0 bases and J by 3 bases, with 11 bases left in between. CDR3 length: 15 amino acids. CDR1 and CDR2 from the germline V gene are ENHRY and SYGVKD.

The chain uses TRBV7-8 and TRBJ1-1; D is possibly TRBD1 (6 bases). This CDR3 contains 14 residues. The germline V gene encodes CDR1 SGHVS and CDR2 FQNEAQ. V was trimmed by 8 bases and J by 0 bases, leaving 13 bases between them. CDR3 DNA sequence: TGTGCCAGCGGCCAAGGGGGGATGAACACTGAAGCTTTCTTT. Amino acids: CASGQGGMNTEAFF.

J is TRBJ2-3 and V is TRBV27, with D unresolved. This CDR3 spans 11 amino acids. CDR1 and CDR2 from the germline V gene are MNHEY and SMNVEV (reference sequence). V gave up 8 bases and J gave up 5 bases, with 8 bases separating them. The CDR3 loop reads CASPLGDTQYF. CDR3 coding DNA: TGTGCCAGCCCATTAGGAGATACGCAGTATTTT.

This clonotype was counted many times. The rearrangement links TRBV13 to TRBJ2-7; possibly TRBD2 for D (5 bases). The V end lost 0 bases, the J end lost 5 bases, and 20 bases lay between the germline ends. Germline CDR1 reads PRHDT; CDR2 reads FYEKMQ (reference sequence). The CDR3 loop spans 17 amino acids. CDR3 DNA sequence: TGTGCCAGCAGCTTAGGCGGAAGGACTGCTGGGTTCAACGAGCAGTACTTC. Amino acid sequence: CASSLGGRTAGFNEQYF.

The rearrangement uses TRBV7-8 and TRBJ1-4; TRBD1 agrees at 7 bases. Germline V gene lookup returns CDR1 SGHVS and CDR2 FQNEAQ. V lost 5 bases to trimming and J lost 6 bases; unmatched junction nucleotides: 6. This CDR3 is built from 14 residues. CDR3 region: CASSPGGKDEKLFF. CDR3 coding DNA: TGTGCCAGCAGCCCAGGGGGGAAAGATGAAAAACTGTTTTTT.

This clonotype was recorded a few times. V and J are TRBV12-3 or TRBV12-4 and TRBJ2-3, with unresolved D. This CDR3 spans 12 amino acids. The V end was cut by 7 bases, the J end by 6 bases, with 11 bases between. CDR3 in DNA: TGTGCCAGCACTACGAACGACGATACGCAGTATTTT. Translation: CASTTNDDTQYF.

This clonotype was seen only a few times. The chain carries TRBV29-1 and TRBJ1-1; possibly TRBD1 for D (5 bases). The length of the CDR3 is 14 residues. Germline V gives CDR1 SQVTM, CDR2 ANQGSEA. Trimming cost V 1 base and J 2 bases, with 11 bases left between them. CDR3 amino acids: CSVEVGGPNTEAFF. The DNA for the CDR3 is TGCAGCGTTGAAGTGGGGGGACCTAACACTGAAGCTTTCTTT.

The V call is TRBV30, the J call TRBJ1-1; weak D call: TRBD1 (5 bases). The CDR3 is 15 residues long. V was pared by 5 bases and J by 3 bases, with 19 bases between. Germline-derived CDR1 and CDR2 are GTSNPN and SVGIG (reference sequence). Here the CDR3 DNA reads TGTGCCTGGGGAAAGTCGAAACCGGGGGACACTGAAGCTTTCTTT. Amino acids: CAWGKSKPGDTEAFF.